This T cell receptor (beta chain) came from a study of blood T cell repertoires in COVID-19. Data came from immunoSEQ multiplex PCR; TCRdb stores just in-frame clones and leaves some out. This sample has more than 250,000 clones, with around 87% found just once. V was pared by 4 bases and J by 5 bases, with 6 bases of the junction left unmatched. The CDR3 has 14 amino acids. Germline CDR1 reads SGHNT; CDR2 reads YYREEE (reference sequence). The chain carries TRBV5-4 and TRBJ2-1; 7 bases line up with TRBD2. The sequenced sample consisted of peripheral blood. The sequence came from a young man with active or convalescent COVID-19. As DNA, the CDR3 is TGTGCCAGCAGCCTCCCCCGGGGGGACAATGAGCAGTTCTTC. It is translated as CASSLPRGDNEQFF.